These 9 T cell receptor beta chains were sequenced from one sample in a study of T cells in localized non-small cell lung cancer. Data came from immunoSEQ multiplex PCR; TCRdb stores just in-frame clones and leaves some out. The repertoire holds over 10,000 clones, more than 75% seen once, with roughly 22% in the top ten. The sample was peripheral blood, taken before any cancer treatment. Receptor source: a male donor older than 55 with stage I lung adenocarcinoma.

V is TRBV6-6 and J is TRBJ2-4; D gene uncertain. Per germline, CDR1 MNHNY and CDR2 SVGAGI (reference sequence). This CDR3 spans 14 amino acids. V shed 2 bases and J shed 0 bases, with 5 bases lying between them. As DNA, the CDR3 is TGTGCCAGCAGTTACGAGTTAGCCAAAAACATTCAGTACTTC. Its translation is CASSYELAKNIQYF.

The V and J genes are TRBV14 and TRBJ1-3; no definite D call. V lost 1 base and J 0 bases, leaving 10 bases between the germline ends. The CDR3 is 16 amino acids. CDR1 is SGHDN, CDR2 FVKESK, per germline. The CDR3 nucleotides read TGTGCCAGCAGCCAAGTGGGGTCGAGCTCTGGAAACACCATATATTTT. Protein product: CASSQVGSSSGNTIYF.

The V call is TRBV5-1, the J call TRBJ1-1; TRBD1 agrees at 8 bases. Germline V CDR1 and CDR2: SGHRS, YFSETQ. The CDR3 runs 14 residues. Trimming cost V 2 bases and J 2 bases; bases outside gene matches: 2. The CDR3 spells CASSFGQGNTEAFF. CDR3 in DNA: TGCGCCAGCAGCTTTGGACAGGGCAACACTGAAGCTTTCTTT.

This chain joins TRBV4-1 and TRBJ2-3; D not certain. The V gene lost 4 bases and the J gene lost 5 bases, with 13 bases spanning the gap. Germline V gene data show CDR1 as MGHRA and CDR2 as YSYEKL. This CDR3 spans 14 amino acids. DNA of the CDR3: TGCGCCAGCAGCCGAAGCGAACTGGGAGATACGCAGTATTTT. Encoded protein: CASSRSELGDTQYF.

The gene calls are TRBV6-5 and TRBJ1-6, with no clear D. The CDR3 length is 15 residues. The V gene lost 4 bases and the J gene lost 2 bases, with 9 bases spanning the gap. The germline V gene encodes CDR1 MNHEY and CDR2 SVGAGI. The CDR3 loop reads CASSLDRPYNSPLHF. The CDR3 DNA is TGTGCCAGCAGTTTGGACCGACCCTATAATTCACCCCTCCACTTT.

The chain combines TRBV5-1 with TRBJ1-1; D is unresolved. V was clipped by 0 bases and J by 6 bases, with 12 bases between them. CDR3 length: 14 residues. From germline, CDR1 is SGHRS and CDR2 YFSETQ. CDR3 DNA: TGCGCCAGCAGCTTGGCCCTATCCGGAGCTGAAGCTTTCTTT. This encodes CASSLALSGAEAFF.

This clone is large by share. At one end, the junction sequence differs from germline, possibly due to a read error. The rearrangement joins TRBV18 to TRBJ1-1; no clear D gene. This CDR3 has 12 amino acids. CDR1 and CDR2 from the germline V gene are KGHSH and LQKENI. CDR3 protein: CASSTPGTEAFF. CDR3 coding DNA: TGTGCCAGCTCAACACCTGGGACTGAAGCTTTCTTT.

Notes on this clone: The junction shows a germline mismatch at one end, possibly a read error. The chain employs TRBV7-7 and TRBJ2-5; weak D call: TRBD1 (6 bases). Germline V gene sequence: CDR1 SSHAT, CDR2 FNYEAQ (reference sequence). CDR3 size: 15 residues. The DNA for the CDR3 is TGTGCTAGCAGCTTGGGGGCCGCTGCCCAAGAGACCCAGTACTTC. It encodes CASSLGAAAQETQYF.

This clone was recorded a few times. CDR3 sequence reads: CASSLRYRGGDQPQHF. Here the CDR3 DNA reads TGTGCCAGCAGCTTAAGATACAGGGGAGGAGATCAGCCCCAGCATTTT. This rearrangement joins TRBV7-2 to TRBJ1-5; 7 bases align to TRBD1. CDR1 is SGHTA, CDR2 FQGNSA, per germline. V lost 2 bases, J lost 5 bases, and 9 bases stayed unmatched. CDR3 length: 16 residues.